This T cell receptor beta chain was captured by sequencing in a study of blood T cell repertoires in COVID-19. At the level of the study: The samples span acute and convalescent COVID-19 from the United States, Italy and Spain.

The CDR3 sequence is 16 residues long. The V and J ends lost 2 bases and 0 bases, in that order; junction bases with no gene match: 5. The germline gives CDR1 SGHTA, CDR2 FQGTGA. Original data processing: Estimation of nucleated cell counts relied on the amplification of reference gene primers. Profiled with immunoSEQ multiplex PCR; TCRdb holds only in-frame clones, not every one. The DNA gave D and trimming, while V, J and clone size come from that table. The table includes 120,000 to 150,000 clones, under 90% detected once. The sequenced sample was peripheral blood. J is TRBJ2-3 and V is TRBV7-3, with TRBD2 matching 7 bases. The TCR originated in a human donor in a cohort sampled during active COVID-19. CDR3 amino acids: CASSLGIAGSTDTQYF. The CDR3 DNA reads as TGTGCCAGCAGCTTAGGGATAGCGGGTAGCACAGATACGCAGTATTTT.